This paragraph reports one T cell receptor beta chain. As yet, its antigen is unknown. Per the germline V gene, CDR1 is MNHEY and CDR2 is SMNVEV (reference sequence). This CDR3 spans 15 amino acids. Germline trimming cut 5 bases from V and 2 bases from J; bases unmatched to any gene: 6. A single record per CDR3 protein comes from TCRdb applying MiXCR to the 5' RACE reads. The sample lists fewer than 650,000 distinct CDR3 sequences; over 9.5% were seen once. This sample is drawn from a study of CD8 T cells in ankylosing spondylitis. General study results and limits: A CD8+ phenotype characterized the disease-linked clones, which were relatively rare in peripheral blood. What seemed typical of ankylosing spondylitis blood was a TCR beta motif built from roughly eight highly homologous variants. Matched synovial fluid from ankylosing spondylitis patients was reported to be enriched for disease-linked clones.

The sequence was obtained from a male donor with ankylosing spondylitis. Specimen: blood, either unsorted or a sorted T cell fraction (not recorded which). This chain joins TRBV27 and TRBJ2-7, with 10 bases lining up with TRBD1. CDR3 protein: CASSARDRGTYEQYF. CDR3 DNA sequence: TGTGCCAGCAGTGCACGGGACAGGGGTACCTACGAGCAGTACTTC.